Listed here are 19 T cell receptor beta chains from one sample, sequenced in a study of blood T cell repertoires in COVID-19. Using immunoSEQ multiplex PCR, the repertoire was profiled, and TCRdb retains in-frame clones only, with some absent. The sample holds around 260,000 clones, about 89% seen once. The sample consisted of peripheral blood. The origin of the receptors is a man aged 35-49 years who had recovered from COVID-19.

This chain links TRBV5-4 with TRBJ1-5; 7 bases align to TRBD1. Germline-derived CDR1 and CDR2 are SGHNT and YYREEE (reference sequence). After removal of 0 bases from V and 5 bases from J, the junction contained 5 bases not matched to a gene. The CDR3 runs to 15 residues. The CDR3 is CASSLDTGADQPQHF. The CDR3, as DNA: TGTGCCAGCAGCTTGGATACAGGGGCAGATCAGCCCCAGCATTTT.

V gene TRBV19 combines with J gene TRBJ2-7, with D maybe TRBD2 (6 bases). The CDR3 consists of 14 residues. V dropped 1 base and J dropped 3 bases, with 10 bases sitting between them. Germline loops: CDR1 LNHDA, CDR2 SQIVND (reference sequence). Here the CDR3 DNA reads TGTGCCAGTAGTATAGCGCCTAGCGTCTACGAGCAGTACTTC. This codes for CASSIAPSVYEQYF.

This chain uses TRBV15 with TRBJ1-5; D may be TRBD1 (5 bases). CDR1 is LNHNV, CDR2 YYDKDF, per germline (reference sequence). The CDR3 has 15 amino acids. V lost 6 bases to trimming and J lost 3 bases, with 15 bases between them. The CDR3 here is CATRAFQGNNQPQHF. The CDR3 DNA is TGTGCCACCAGAGCCTTTCAGGGTAACAATCAGCCCCAGCATTTT.

J is TRBJ2-1 and V is TRBV4-3; the D gene is possibly TRBD1 (6 bases). CDR1 LGHNA and CDR2 YSLEER come from the germline V gene. The CDR3 loop spans 12 amino acids. V gave up 4 bases and J gave up 9 bases, with 10 bases separating them. In DNA, the CDR3 is TGCGCCAGCAGCCGAACAGGGTCTGAGCAGTTCTTC. This sequence encodes CASSRTGSEQFF.

This chain joins TRBV7-6 and TRBJ1-1; tentative D call: TRBD1 (5 bases). V was trimmed by 2 bases and J by 0 bases, leaving 19 bases between them. Germline CDR1 SGHVS, CDR2 FNYEAQ. The CDR3 has 18 amino acids. The DNA for the CDR3 is TGTGCCAGCAGCTTAAGGGAGGTGGGAAGACAGATGAACACTGAAGCTTTCTTT. Its protein product is CASSLREVGRQMNTEAFF.

The J gene is TRBJ2-3, the V gene TRBV9, with a possible D match to TRBD1 (8 bases). Germline V gene sequence: CDR1 SGDLS, CDR2 YYNGEE. Between the trimmed V and J ends, which lost 4 bases and 1 base, there was a span of 13 bases. CDR3 length equals 15 residues. The CDR3 spells CASSRAGQGTDTQYF. The CDR3, as DNA: TGTGCCAGCAGCCGAGCGGGACAGGGCACAGATACGCAGTATTTT.

CDR3 DNA sequence: TGTGCCAGCAGCCAAGACCAGCGACCAGATACGCAGTATTTT. This translates into CASSQDQRPDTQYF. V and J are TRBV4-2 and TRBJ2-3; unclear D gene. V was clipped by 0 bases and J by 4 bases, with 8 bases between them. Germline V gene sequence: CDR1 LGHNA, CDR2 YNFKEQ. The CDR3 consists of 14 residues.

This clone was observed many times. The chain has TRBV6-6 and TRBJ2-7, with TRBD1 as a possible D gene (5 bases). The V gene lost 8 bases and the J gene lost 2 bases, with 16 bases spanning the gap. Germline CDR1 MNHNY, CDR2 SVGAGI (reference sequence). The CDR3 length is 14 residues. This CDR3 is CASLGRAAPYEQYF. DNA for the CDR3: TGTGCCAGCCTAGGCAGGGCGGCCCCCTACGAGCAGTACTTC.

The chain has TRBV6-1 and TRBJ1-1; perhaps TRBD1 as D (6 bases). Trimming removed 2 bases from V and 4 bases from J, with 11 bases in between. The CDR3 extends over 14 amino acids. Germline CDR1 is MNHNS and CDR2 is SASEGT. The CDR3 DNA sequence: TGTGCCAGCAGTGAATCCGCAGGGGTCACTGAAGCTTTCTTT. Encoded protein: CASSESAGVTEAFF.

The chain couples TRBV6-1 to TRBJ1-6; TRBD1 agrees at 9 bases. CDR3 length equals 16 residues. The V gene end was trimmed by 0 bases and the J gene end by 6 bases; junction bases not matched to a gene: 3. Germline CDR1 is MNHNS and CDR2 is SASEGT. The CDR3 is CASSEAPGQGNSPLHF. CDR3 DNA: TGTGCCAGCAGTGAAGCGCCGGGACAGGGTAATTCACCCCTCCACTTT.

The CDR3: CAWSRDRGGTDTQYF. CDR3 DNA sequence: TGTGCCTGGAGTCGGGACAGGGGTGGCACAGATACGCAGTATTTT. The chain employs TRBV30 and TRBJ2-3; 10 bases fit TRBD1. The germline V gene has CDR1 GTSNPN and CDR2 SVGIG (reference sequence). The junction had 3 bases not matched to a gene; V was cut back by 2 bases and J by 1 base. The CDR3 consists of 15 residues.

The chain joins TRBV3-1 (or the pseudogene TRBV3-2) to TRBJ2-7; TRBD2 matches 12 bases. Germline CDR1 is LGHDT and CDR2 is YNNKEL (reference sequence). The CDR3 sequence is 15 residues long. V was clipped by 4 bases and J by 10 bases; unmatched bases: 11. Here the CDR3 reads CASSPLGLAGSPQYF. The CDR3 DNA sequence: TGTGCCAGCAGCCCTCTAGGACTAGCGGGGTCCCCCCAGTACTTC.

The V call is TRBV11-2, the J call TRBJ2-5; 7 bases are a match to TRBD2. The V segment lost 7 bases and the J segment 1 base; nucleotides outside the gene matches: 15. Germline-derived CDR1 and CDR2 are SGHAT and FQNNGV. The CDR3 covers 17 residues. The CDR3 nucleotides are TGTGCCAGCACCTCCCCTGGGCGGGGGTTAGGCCAAGAGACCCAGTACTTC. Amino acid sequence: CASTSPGRGLGQETQYF. The variable domain in full, with the rest retrieved from reference TRBV11-2 and TRBJ2-5, is EAGVAQSPRYKIIEKRQSVAFWCNPISGHATLYWYQQILGQGPKLLIQFQNNGVVDDSQLPKDRFSAERLKGVDSTLKIQPAKLEDSAVYLCASTSPGRGLGQETQYFGPGTRLLVL.

The chain combines TRBV2 with TRBJ1-5; 9 bases are shared with TRBD1. The germline CDR1 and CDR2 sequences are SNHLY and FYNNEI. Trimming took 1 base from V and 7 from J; bases not matched to a gene: 2. The CDR3 is 14 residues long. For the CDR3, the DNA is TGTGCCAGCAGTGAAGGACAGGGGGGACAGCCCCAGCATTTT. Protein sequence: CASSEGQGGQPQHF.

For this clone: This same CDR3 is encoded by further DNA sequences in the sample. V usage is TRBV5-1 and J usage is TRBJ2-7, with a weak D call TRBD2 (6 bases). This CDR3 contains 14 residues. Trimming removed 2 bases from V and 2 bases from J, with 11 bases in between. Germline-derived CDR1 and CDR2 are SGHRS and YFSETQ. The CDR3 DNA reads TGCGCCAGCAGCTTAGGTACGGGGGCCTACGAGCAGTACTTC. It encodes CASSLGTGAYEQYF.

The chain is built from TRBV5-1 and TRBJ2-7; TRBD2 might be the D (7 bases). Germline CDR1 reads SGHRS; CDR2 reads YFSETQ. The germline V and J ends were trimmed by 4 bases and 3 bases, with 17 bases remaining between them. The CDR3 has 15 amino acids. The CDR3 loop reads CASSLGGEPIYEQYF. CDR3 in DNA: TGCGCCAGCAGCCTAGGGGGGGAACCAATCTACGAGCAGTACTTC.

This clone was recorded once. The chain combines TRBV12-3 or TRBV12-4 with TRBJ2-7; no clear D. This CDR3 is 12 amino acids long. V was cut by 5 bases and J by 0 bases, with 5 bases left in between. The CDR3 bases are TGTGCCAGCAGTCCGAGCTCCTACGAGCAGTACTTC. Translating gives CASSPSSYEQYF.

In this sample, this clone turned up a few times. This rearrangement joins TRBV9 to TRBJ2-1; 9 nucleotides align to TRBD2. The CDR3 extends over 15 amino acids. The junction had 4 bases not matched to a gene; V was cut back by 0 bases and J by 6 bases. Germline-derived CDR1 and CDR2 are SGDLS and YYNGEE. CDR3: CASSVVAGVVNEQFF. CDR3 nucleotide sequence: TGTGCCAGCAGCGTAGTAGCGGGAGTGGTCAATGAGCAGTTCTTC.

About this clone itself: One junction end disagrees with the germline gene, perhaps due to a read error. The chain carries TRBV9 and TRBJ2-7, with D possibly matching TRBD2 (6 bases). The length of the CDR3 is 12 residues. Per the germline V gene, CDR1 is SGDLS and CDR2 is YYNGEE. This CDR3 reads CASSARGEFKNF. CDR3 nucleotides: TGTGCCAGCAGCGCCCGCGGGGAATTCAAGAACTTC. Variable domain in full (rest from reference TRBV9 and TRBJ2-7): DSGVTQTPKHLITATGQRVTLRCSPRSGDLSVYWYQQSLDQGLQFLIQYYNGEERAKGNILERFSAQQFPDLHSELNLSSLELGDSALYFCASSARGEFKNFGPGTRLTVT.